The present TCR beta chain was sequenced within a study of early T cells in non-severe SARS-CoV-2 infection. Study context: Unsorted whole-blood RNA was sequenced in bulk, leaving chains unpaired.

V lost 5 bases and J lost 8, with 14 bases in between. CDR1 and CDR2 from the germline V gene are SGHNT and YYREEE (reference sequence). The CDR3 covers 13 residues. Individually, cDNA molecules had unique molecular identifiers attached to them. TCRdb analysed the 5' RACE reads with MiXCR anew, one entry per CDR3 protein. The repertoire consists of 15,000 to 20,000 distinct CDR3 sequences, with about 4.8% occurring once and the leading ten covering approximately 7%. Points from the study as a whole: CD4 and private specificities were missed by VDJdb matching, which favored anti-spike CD8 responses.

Notes on this clonotype: Its antigen is unknown.

The sample taken for sequencing was whole blood. The sequence was obtained from an adult who was a healthcare worker with PCR-confirmed SARS-CoV-2 infection or an uninfected control (not recorded which). The gene calls are TRBV5-4 and TRBJ2-1; tentatively, D is TRBD2 (5 bases). The chain's CDR3 is CASREAVSDEQFF. DNA for the CDR3: TGTGCCAGCAGGGAGGCGGTCTCCGATGAGCAGTTCTTC.